This TCR beta chain stems from a study of regulatory T cells in long-lasting Graves disease. Findings of the study overall: Accuracy was perhaps lowered by the small sample size. Persistent patients shared more public clonotypes (roughly 2,800) than new patients (approximately 1,000).

Library construction for TCR beta used iRepertoire HTBI primers and Arm-PCR of CDR3 regions. As originally analysed: The study identified more than 50 TRBV and approximately 14 TRBJ segments across samples. TCRdb re-derived calls from the multiplex PCR reads in MiXCR, one entry per CDR3 protein. These V and J calls rely on TCRdb rather than the paper's analysis. The table records around 250,000 distinct CDR3 sequences, around 20% of them present only once. This clonotype was detected ten times or more. What it binds is unknown. Time point meaning: newly diagnosed GD, antithyroid drugs for less than 3 months. PBMC-extracted RNA yielded the TCR library. EDTA tubes were used for drawing 8.5 to 9.5 milliliters of peripheral blood. V lost 4 bases, J lost 6 bases, and 22 bases lay in between. CDR3 length: 16 residues. CDR1 is MNHGY, CDR2 SVAAGI, per germline.

The input for sequencing was peripheral blood mononuclear cells (PBMCs), taken at new diagnosis, from a patient treated with antithyroid drugs. The chain joins TRBV6-9 to TRBJ2-7; D perhaps matches TRBD2 (5 bases). This clonotype was sampled from a female donor with Graves disease. CDR3 loop: CASSSPRADPAIEQYF. The CDR3 DNA is TGTGCCAGCAGTTCCCCGAGGGCAGATCCAGCTATCGAGCAGTACTTC.